This T cell receptor beta chain was captured by sequencing in a study of shared clonotypes between healthy human individuals. Using immunoSEQ multiplex PCR, the repertoire was profiled, and TCRdb retains in-frame clones only, with some absent. Of over a million clones listed, roughly 97% are singletons. Germline V gene lookup returns CDR1 MGHRA and CDR2 YSYEKL. With 1 base clipped from V and 5 bases from J, the junction kept 7 bases outside the gene matches. This CDR3 is 15 amino acids long. Donors had no recently reported acute infections or vaccinations and were HIV-negative. From CD4+ cells came CD45RA+ naive and CD45RA-negative memory subsets.

This receptor was identified in a man aged 25-45 years in good health. The sequencing sample was made of naive CD4+ T cells sorted from blood. As for subset: CD45RA+ positively selected. The V call is TRBV4-1, the J call TRBJ2-5, with 7 bases matching TRBD1. In nucleotides, the CDR3 is TGCGCCAGCAGCCAAGCAACCTCCAGGGGGGAGACCCAGTACTTC. Protein product: CASSQATSRGETQYF.